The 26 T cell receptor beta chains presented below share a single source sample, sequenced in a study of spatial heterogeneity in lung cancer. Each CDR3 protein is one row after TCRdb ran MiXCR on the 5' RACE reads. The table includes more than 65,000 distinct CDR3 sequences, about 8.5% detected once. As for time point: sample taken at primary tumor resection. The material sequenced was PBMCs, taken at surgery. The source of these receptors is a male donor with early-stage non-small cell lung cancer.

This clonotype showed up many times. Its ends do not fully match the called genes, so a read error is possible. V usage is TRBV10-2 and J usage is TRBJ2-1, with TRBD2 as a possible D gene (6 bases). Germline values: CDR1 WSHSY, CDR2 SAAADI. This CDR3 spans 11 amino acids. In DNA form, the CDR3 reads TGCGCCAGCAGGGAAGGGAGGTCCTCACTCTTC. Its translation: CASREGRSSLF.

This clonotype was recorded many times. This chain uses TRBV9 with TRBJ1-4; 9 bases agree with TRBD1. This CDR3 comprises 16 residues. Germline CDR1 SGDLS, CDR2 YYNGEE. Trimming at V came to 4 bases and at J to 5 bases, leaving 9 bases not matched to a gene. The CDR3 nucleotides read TGTGCCAGCAGCCCTGGGACAGGGCAGCAGAATGAAAAACTGTTTTTT. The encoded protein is CASSPGTGQQNEKLFF.

DNA for the CDR3: TGTGCCATCAGTGATTCACAGGGTCCAGAGACCCAGTACTTC. This codes for CAISDSQGPETQYF. The chain uses TRBV10-3 and TRBJ2-5, with TRBD1 as a possible D gene (6 bases). Trimming pared 3 bases from V and 4 bases from J, leaving 12 bases between. The CDR3 length is 14 residues. CDR1 and CDR2 from the germline V gene are ENHRY and SYGVKD.

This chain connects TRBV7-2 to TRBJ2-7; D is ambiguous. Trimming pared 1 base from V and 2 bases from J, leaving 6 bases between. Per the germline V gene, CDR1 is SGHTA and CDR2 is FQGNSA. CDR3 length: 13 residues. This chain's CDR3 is CASSLVTAYEQYF. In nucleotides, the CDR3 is TGTGCCAGCAGCTTAGTGACTGCCTACGAGCAGTACTTC. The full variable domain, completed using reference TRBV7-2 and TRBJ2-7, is GAGVSQSPSNKVTEKGKDVELRCDPISGHTALYWYRQSLGQGLEFLIYFQGNSAPDKSGLPSDRFSAERTGGSVSTLTIQRTQQEDSAVYLCASSLVTAYEQYFGPGTRLTVT.

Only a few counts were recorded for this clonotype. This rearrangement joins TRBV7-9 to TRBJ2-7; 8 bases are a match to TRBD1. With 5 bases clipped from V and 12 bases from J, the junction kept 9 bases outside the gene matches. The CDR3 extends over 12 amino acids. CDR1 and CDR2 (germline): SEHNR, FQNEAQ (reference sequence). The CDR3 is CASSPPDRAMYF. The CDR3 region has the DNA TGTGCCAGCAGCCCACCGGACAGGGCCATGTACTTC.

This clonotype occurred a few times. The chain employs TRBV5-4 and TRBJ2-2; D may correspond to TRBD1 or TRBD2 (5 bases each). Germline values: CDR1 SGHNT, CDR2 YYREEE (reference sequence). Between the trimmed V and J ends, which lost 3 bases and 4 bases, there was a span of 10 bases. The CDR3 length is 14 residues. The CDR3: CASSSGTFTGELFF. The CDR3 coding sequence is TGTGCCAGCAGCTCCGGGACCTTCACCGGGGAGCTGTTTTTT.

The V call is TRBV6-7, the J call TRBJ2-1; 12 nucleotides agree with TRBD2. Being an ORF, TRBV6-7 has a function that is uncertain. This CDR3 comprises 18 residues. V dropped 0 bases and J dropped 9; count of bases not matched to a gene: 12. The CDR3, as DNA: TGTGCCAGCAGTTACTCCCCCCCACGACTAGCGGGAGTTGGTGAGCAGTTCTTC. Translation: CASSYSPPRLAGVGEQFF.

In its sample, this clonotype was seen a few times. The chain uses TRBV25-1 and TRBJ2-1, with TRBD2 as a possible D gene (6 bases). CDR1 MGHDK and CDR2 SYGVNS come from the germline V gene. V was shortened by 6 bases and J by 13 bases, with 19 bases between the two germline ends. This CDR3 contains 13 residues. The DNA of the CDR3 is TGTGCCAGCAGGCCTCCTGGGACTCCTTTTCAGTTCTTC. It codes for CASRPPGTPFQFF.

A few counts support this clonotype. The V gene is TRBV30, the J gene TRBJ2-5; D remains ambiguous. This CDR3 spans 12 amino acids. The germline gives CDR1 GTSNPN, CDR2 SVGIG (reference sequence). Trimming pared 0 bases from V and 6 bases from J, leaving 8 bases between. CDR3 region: CAWSVKEQTQYF. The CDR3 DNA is TGTGCCTGGAGTGTAAAGGAGCAGACCCAGTACTTC.

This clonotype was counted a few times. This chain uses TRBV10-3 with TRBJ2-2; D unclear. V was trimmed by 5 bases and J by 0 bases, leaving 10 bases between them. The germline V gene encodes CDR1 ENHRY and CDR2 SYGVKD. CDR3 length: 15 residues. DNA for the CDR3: TGTGCCATCAGTTTGGACGGACCGAACACCGGGGAGCTGTTTTTT. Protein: CAISLDGPNTGELFF.

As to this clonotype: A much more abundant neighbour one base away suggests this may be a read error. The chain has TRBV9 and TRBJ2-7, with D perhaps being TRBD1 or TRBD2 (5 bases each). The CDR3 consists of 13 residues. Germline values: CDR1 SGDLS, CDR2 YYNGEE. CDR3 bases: TGTGCCAGCAGCCTCAACGGGGCCTACGAGCAGAACTTC. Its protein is CASSLNGAYEQNF. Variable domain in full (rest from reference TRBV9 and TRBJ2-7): DSGVTQTPKHLITATGQRVTLRCSPRSGDLSVYWYQQSLDQGLQFLIQYYNGEERAKGNILERFSAQQFPDLHSELNLSSLELGDSALYFCASSLNGAYEQNFGPGTRLTVT.

The CDR3 loop reads CASSTQGRRETQYF. As DNA, the CDR3 is TGTGCCAGCAGCACCCAGGGGAGAAGGGAGACCCAGTACTTC. The rearrangement links TRBV7-3 to TRBJ2-5, with TRBD1 as a possible D gene (6 bases). V was shortened by 5 bases and J by 5 bases, with 15 bases between the two germline ends. The germline gives CDR1 SGHTA, CDR2 FQGTGA. The CDR3 has 14 residues.

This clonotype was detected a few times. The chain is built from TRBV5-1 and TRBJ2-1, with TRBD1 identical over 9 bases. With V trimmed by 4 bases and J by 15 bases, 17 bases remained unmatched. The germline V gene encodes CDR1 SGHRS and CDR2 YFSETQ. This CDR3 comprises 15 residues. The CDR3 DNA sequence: TGCGCCAGCAGCACGGGACAGGGAGAAGTCCACCCGCTGTTCTTC. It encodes CASSTGQGEVHPLFF. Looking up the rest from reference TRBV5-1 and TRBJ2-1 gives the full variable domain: KAGVTQTPRYLIKTRGQQVTLSCSPISGHRSVSWYQQTPGQGLQFLFEYFSETQRNKGNFPGRFSGRQFSNSRSEMNVSTLELGDSALYLCASSTGQGEVHPLFFGPGTRLTVL.

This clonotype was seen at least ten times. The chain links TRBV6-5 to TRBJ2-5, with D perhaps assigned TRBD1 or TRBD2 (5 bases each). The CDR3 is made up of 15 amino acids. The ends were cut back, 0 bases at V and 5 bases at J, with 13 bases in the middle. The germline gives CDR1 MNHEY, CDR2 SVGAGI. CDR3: CASSYSWGFDETQYF. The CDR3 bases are TGTGCCAGCAGTTACTCCTGGGGGTTCGACGAGACCCAGTACTTC.

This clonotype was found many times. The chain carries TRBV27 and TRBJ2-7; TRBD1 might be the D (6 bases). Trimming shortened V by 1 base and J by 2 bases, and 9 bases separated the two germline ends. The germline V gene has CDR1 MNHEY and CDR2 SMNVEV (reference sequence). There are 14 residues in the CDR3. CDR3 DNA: TGTGCCAGCAGTTTATGGGGGCCTCCCTACGAGCAGTACTTC. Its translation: CASSLWGPPYEQYF.

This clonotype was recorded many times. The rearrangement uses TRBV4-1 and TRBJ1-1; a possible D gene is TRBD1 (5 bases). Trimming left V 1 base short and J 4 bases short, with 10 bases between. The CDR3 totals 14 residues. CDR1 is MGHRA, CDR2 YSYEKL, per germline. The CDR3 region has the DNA TGCGCCAGCAGCCAAGCTGGGGGTGGCACTGAAGCTTTCTTT. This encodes CASSQAGGGTEAFF.

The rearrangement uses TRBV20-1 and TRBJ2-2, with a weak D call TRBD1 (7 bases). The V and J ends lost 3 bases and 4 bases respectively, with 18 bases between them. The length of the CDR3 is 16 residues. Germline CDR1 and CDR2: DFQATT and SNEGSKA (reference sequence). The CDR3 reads CSASLGGGGTTGELFF. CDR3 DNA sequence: TGCAGTGCTAGCCTAGGAGGAGGGGGCACCACCGGGGAGCTGTTTTTT.

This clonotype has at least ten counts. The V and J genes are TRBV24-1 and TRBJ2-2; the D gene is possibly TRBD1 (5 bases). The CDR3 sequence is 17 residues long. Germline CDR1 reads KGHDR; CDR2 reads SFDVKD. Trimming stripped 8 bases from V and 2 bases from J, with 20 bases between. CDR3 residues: CATKGAATPLNTGELFF. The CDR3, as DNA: TGTGCCACCAAAGGGGCTGCCACTCCACTCAACACCGGGGAGCTGTTTTTT.

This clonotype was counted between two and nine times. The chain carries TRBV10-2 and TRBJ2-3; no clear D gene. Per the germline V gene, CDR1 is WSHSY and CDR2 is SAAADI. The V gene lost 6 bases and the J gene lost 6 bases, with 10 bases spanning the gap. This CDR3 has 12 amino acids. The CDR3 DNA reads TGCGCCAGCAGCGGAGACCGGGATACGCAGTATTTT. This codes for CASSGDRDTQYF.

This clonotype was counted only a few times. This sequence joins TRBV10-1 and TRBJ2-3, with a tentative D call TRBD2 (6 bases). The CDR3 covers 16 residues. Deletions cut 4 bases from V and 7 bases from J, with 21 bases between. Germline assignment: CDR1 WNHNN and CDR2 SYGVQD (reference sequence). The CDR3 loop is CASSGDSLGRPNTQYF. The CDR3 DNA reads TGCGCCAGCAGTGGCGATAGCTTAGGGAGGCCGAATACGCAGTATTTT.

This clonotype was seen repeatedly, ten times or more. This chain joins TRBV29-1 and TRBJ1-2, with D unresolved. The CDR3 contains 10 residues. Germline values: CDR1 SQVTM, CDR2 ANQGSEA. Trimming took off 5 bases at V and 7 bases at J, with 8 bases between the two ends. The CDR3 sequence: CSVSMSGYTF. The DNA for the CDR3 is TGCAGCGTTTCCATGAGTGGCTACACCTTC.

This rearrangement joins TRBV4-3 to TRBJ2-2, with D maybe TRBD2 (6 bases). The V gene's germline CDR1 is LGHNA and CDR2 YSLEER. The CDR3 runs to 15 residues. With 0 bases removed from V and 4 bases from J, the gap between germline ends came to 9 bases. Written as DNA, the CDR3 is TGCGCCAGCAGCCAAGAAGGAGGGGTCACCGGGGAGCTGTTTTTT. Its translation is CASSQEGGVTGELFF.

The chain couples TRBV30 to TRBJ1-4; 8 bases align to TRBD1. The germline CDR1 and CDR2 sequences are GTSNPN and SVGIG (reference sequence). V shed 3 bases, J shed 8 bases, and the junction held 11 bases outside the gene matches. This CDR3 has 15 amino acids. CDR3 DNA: TGTGCCTGGAGCGCACCGCAGGGGGCGCGGGAAAAACTGTTTTTT. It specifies CAWSAPQGAREKLFF.

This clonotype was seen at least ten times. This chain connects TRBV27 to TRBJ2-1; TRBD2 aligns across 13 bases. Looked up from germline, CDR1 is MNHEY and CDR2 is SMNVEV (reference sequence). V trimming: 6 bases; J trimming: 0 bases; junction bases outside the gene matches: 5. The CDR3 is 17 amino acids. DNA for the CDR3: TGTGCCAGCAGCCGCTGGACTAGCGGGAGCTCCTACAATGAGCAGTTCTTC. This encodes CASSRWTSGSSYNEQFF.

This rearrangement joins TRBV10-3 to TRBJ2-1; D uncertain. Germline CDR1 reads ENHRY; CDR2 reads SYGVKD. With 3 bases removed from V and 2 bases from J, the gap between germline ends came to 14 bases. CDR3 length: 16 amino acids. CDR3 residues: CAISDPGGEPYNEQFF. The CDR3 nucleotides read TGTGCCATCAGTGACCCGGGTGGGGAACCCTACAATGAGCAGTTCTTC.

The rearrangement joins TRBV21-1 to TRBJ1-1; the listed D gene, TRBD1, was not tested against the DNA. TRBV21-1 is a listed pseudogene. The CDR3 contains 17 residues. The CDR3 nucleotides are TGTGCCAGCGGTGGTCTTCCCAAAGGACAGTTATCCACTGAAGCTTTCTTT. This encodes CASGGLPKGQLSTEAFF.